This passage covers 31 T cell receptor beta chains from one sample sequenced in a study of vaccination effects on CD4 cells after COVID-19. In the ViraFEST assay, antigen-specific CD4+ clonotypes were identified by expansion after peptide-pool stimulation. CD4+ T cell isolation took place after approximately ten days of culture. Vaccinees lacked prior SARS-CoV-2 infection and tested negative for nucleocapsid antibodies. Their antigens are not known. Repertoires were generated with immunoSEQ multiplex PCR, while TCRdb's copy carries only in-frame clones and drops some. Of 30,000 to 35,000 clones listed, roughly 72% are singletons. The sequences come from CD4+ T cells from PBMCs cultured with HCoV-OC43 spike peptides, collected before COVID-19 vaccination. Specified subset: HCoV-OC43 spike overlapping peptide pool stimulation. The receptors shown here come from a human donor who received a COVID-19 vaccine.

The V and J genes are TRBV28 and TRBJ2-3, with TRBD2 identical over 9 bases. V gave up 6 bases and J gave up 6 bases; unmatched junction bases: 10. The CDR3 length is 15 residues. Germline lookup yields CDR1 MDHEN and CDR2 SYDVKM. CDR3 in DNA: TGTGCCAGCAGCCCCCGGCTAGCGGGATTGGATACGCAGTATTTT. This translates into CASSPRLAGLDTQYF.

This chain uses TRBV19 with TRBJ1-5; 8 bases align to TRBD1. V lost 2 bases, J lost 3 bases, and 6 bases stayed unmatched. The CDR3 has 16 residues. CDR1 and CDR2 from the germline V gene are LNHDA and SQIVND (reference sequence). The DNA of the CDR3 is TGTGCCAGTAGTATATCGGGGGGACAGGTCAATCAGCCCCAGCATTTT. It specifies CASSISGGQVNQPQHF.

The table lists this clone with a few counts. CDR3 coding DNA: TGCAGCGCCACGGGACAGGGGTCCTACAATGAGCAGTTCTTC. Amino acids: CSATGQGSYNEQFF. The rearrangement uses TRBV29-1 and TRBJ2-1; 10 bases map to TRBD1. V shed 7 bases and J 1 base; nucleotides not matched to a gene: 4. The CDR3 has 14 amino acids. Germline V gives CDR1 SQVTM, CDR2 ANQGSEA.

This clone occurred a few times. The chain combines TRBV6-5 with TRBJ1-6; D perhaps matches TRBD1 (6 bases). The germline V and J ends were trimmed by 0 bases and 9 bases, with 12 bases remaining between them. Germline CDR1 reads MNHEY; CDR2 reads SVGAGI. This CDR3 has 15 residues. Here the CDR3 DNA reads TGTGCCAGCAGTTACTCAGGGGGGCGTGGTTCACCCCTCCACTTT. Translated, it gives CASSYSGGRGSPLHF.

The chain uses TRBV30 and TRBJ1-3; D is undetermined. The CDR3 covers 12 residues. Germline V gene data show CDR1 as GTSNPN and CDR2 as SVGIG (reference sequence). Trimming pared 5 bases from V and 1 base from J, leaving 6 bases between. CDR3 amino acids: CAWGESGNTIYF. For the CDR3, the DNA is TGTGCCTGGGGGGAGTCTGGAAACACCATATATTTT.

This CDR3 is CASRDRGGYGYTF. CDR3 DNA: TGTGCCAGCAGGGACAGGGGAGGGTATGGCTACACCTTC. The J gene is TRBJ1-2, the V gene TRBV6-5, with 9 bases matching TRBD1. The CDR3 covers 13 residues. CDR1 is MNHEY, CDR2 SVGAGI, per germline. With V trimmed by 6 bases and J by 5 bases, 4 bases remained unmatched.

The chain links TRBV6-6 to TRBJ1-6, with 8 bases matching TRBD1. Looked up from germline, CDR1 is MNHNY and CDR2 is SVGAGI (reference sequence). The CDR3 extends over 16 amino acids. V trimming: 6 bases; J trimming: 9 bases; junction bases outside the gene matches: 13. The CDR3 reads CASSHWTGFGGSPLHF. As DNA, the CDR3 is TGTGCCAGCAGCCACTGGACAGGGTTTGGGGGTTCACCCCTCCACTTT.

This clone turned up a few times. This rearrangement joins TRBV30 to TRBJ1-3, with 7 bases fitting TRBD1. The V and J ends lost 4 bases and 4 bases, in that order; junction bases with no gene match: 4. This CDR3 is built from 13 residues. Looked up from germline, CDR1 is GTSNPN and CDR2 is SVGIG (reference sequence). CDR3 region: CAWTMDRGNTIYF. CDR3 coding DNA: TGTGCCTGGACCATGGACAGGGGAAACACCATATATTTT. Combining the CDR3 with reference TRBV30 and TRBJ1-3 gives the whole variable domain SQTIHQWPATLVQPVGSPLSLECTVEGTSNPNLYWYRQAAGRGLQLLFYSVGIGQISSEVPQNLSASRPQDRQFILSSKKLLLSDSGFYLCAWTMDRGNTIYFGEGSWLTVV.

V gene TRBV11-2 combines with J gene TRBJ2-5; the D gene is possibly TRBD1 (6 bases). Germline V lookup: CDR1 SGHAT, CDR2 FQNNGV. V was shortened by 4 bases and J by 7 bases, with 10 bases between the two germline ends. This CDR3 contains 12 residues. The CDR3, as DNA: TGTGCCAGCAGCTCCGGCAGGGGGACCCAGTACTTC. It specifies CASSSGRGTQYF.

The sample holds a few counts of this clone. The rearrangement links TRBV10-3 to TRBJ2-7, with 9 bases lining up with TRBD1. The CDR3 is made up of 16 amino acids. Germline V gene lookup returns CDR1 ENHRY and CDR2 SYGVKD. V lost 3 bases, J lost 4 bases, and 10 bases stayed unmatched. The CDR3 DNA is TGTGCCATCAGTGATCGGACAGGGGAAAACGGGTACGAGCAGTACTTC. It is translated as CAISDRTGENGYEQYF.

The J gene is TRBJ1-3, the V gene TRBV5-1; tentative D call: TRBD1 (5 bases). This CDR3 is 16 amino acids long. CDR1 is SGHRS, CDR2 YFSETQ, per germline. Trimming shortened V by 0 bases and J by 3 bases, and 13 bases separated the two germline ends. Written as DNA, the CDR3 is TGCGCCAGCAGCTTGGGTAGGGACTCGGGTGGAAACACCATATATTTT. Its translation: CASSLGRDSGGNTIYF.

The CDR3 DNA reads TGTGCCAGCAGCGCGCCCCCTAGGGTGGACGGCTCTGGGGCCAACGTCCTGACTTTC. Protein: CASSAPPRVDGSGANVLTF. The chain is built from TRBV7-8 and TRBJ2-6; D is ambiguous. The CDR3 totals 19 residues. V lost 5 bases and J 0 bases, leaving 20 bases between the germline ends. Per germline, CDR1 SGHVS and CDR2 FQNEAQ.

The chain has TRBV6-2 or TRBV6-3 and TRBJ2-7; 8 bases align to TRBD2. In germline, CDR1 is MNHEY, CDR2 SVGEGT. J lost 6 bases, V lost 6 bases, and 16 bases had no gene match. This CDR3 is built from 16 residues. In nucleotides, the CDR3 is TGTGCCAGCAGCCTTGGACTAGCACCGACTTCGGGCGAGCAGTACTTC. Translated, it gives CASSLGLAPTSGEQYF.

V and J are TRBV12-1 and TRBJ2-5; TRBD2, the D gene given by the table, was not confirmed from the DNA. TRBV12-1 is an annotated pseudogene. This CDR3 has 16 amino acids. CDR3 amino acids: CASSFVEAGGAETQYF. DNA for the CDR3: TGTGCCAGCAGCTTTGTAGAGGCGGGGGGCGCGGAGACCCAGTACTTC.

The chain recombines TRBV30 with TRBJ1-5; TRBD1 might be the D (5 bases). Germline assignment: CDR1 GTSNPN and CDR2 SVGIG (reference sequence). This CDR3 region has 16 residues. Trimming took 0 bases from V and 2 from J, leaving 14 bases between them. The CDR3 region is CAWSVRRGGGNQPQHF. As DNA, the CDR3 is TGTGCCTGGAGTGTCAGGAGGGGAGGCGGCAATCAGCCCCAGCATTTT.

The chain couples TRBV5-1 to TRBJ1-5; D may be TRBD1 (6 bases). CDR1 is SGHRS, CDR2 YFSETQ, per germline. This CDR3 contains 15 residues. The V and J ends lost 3 bases and 3 bases respectively, with 13 bases between them. CDR3 sequence reads: CASSSEGDPNQPQHF. The CDR3 nucleotides are TGCGCCAGCAGCTCAGAGGGGGATCCCAATCAGCCCCAGCATTTT.

The chain recombines TRBV6-5 with TRBJ1-3; no clear D. Trimming stripped 2 bases from V and 0 bases from J, with 5 bases between. Per the germline V gene, CDR1 is MNHEY and CDR2 is SVGAGI. This CDR3 comprises 14 residues. CDR3 coding DNA: TGTGCCAGCAGTTACACCCGCTCTGGAAACACCATATATTTT. This gives the protein CASSYTRSGNTIYF.

CDR3 DNA sequence: TGTGCCAGCAGCCAAGAGTTAGCGGGCGGCTACAATGAGCAGTTCTTC. Amino acids: CASSQELAGGYNEQFF. The V call is TRBV4-2, the J call TRBJ2-1; 7 nucleotides line up with TRBD2. There are 16 residues in the CDR3. Germline V gene sequence: CDR1 LGHNA, CDR2 YNFKEQ. V lost 0 bases and J lost 3; bases outside the gene matches: 5.

This rearrangement joins TRBV6-1 to TRBJ1-6; 11 bases are shared with TRBD1. CDR3 length: 14 amino acids. V lost 5 bases and J lost 9; bases outside the gene matches: 3. Germline V gene lookup returns CDR1 MNHNS and CDR2 SASEGT. CDR3 DNA sequence: TGTGCCAGCAGTTCCGGACAGGGGGCTTCACCCCTCCACTTT. Translation gives CASSSGQGASPLHF.

This chain connects TRBV4-1 to TRBJ1-2; D might be TRBD1 (5 bases). The CDR3 consists of 16 residues. V lost 1 base and J 6 bases, leaving 18 bases between the germline ends. CDR1 and CDR2 from the germline V gene are MGHRA and YSYEKL. The chain's CDR3 is CASSQVYSQTEDGYTF. CDR3 nucleotides: TGCGCCAGCAGCCAAGTATATTCCCAGACAGAGGATGGCTACACCTTC.

This chain uses TRBV18 with TRBJ1-2; 8 nucleotides line up with TRBD1. From germline, CDR1 is KGHSH and CDR2 LQKENI. V was pared by 5 bases and J by 6 bases, with 5 bases of the junction left unmatched. The CDR3 totals 13 residues. The CDR3 spells CASSSGQGNGYTF. CDR3 DNA sequence: TGTGCCAGCTCATCAGGACAGGGTAATGGCTACACCTTC. Full variable domain (rest looked up from reference TRBV18 and TRBJ1-2): NAGVMQNPRHLVRRRGQEARLRCSPMKGHSHVYWYRQLPEEGLKFMVYLQKENIIDESGMPKERFSAEFPKEGPSILRIQQVVRGDSAAYFCASSSGQGNGYTFGSGTRLTVV.

This rearrangement joins TRBV5-1 to TRBJ1-4, with D possibly matching TRBD1 (5 bases). The CDR3 runs to 15 residues. Looked up from germline, CDR1 is SGHRS and CDR2 is YFSETQ. Between the trimmed V and J ends, which lost 0 bases and 3 bases, there was a span of 9 bases. DNA of the CDR3: TGCGCCAGCAGCTTGGGCCAGGGAGCTAATGAAAAACTGTTTTTT. Protein: CASSLGQGANEKLFF.

V and J are TRBV5-6 and TRBJ1-2; perhaps TRBD1 as D (6 bases). The CDR3 covers 14 residues. Trimming left V 5 bases short and J 3 bases short, with 14 bases between. Germline-derived CDR1 and CDR2 are SGHDT and YYEEEE. As DNA, the CDR3 is TGTGCCAGCAGTTACAGGGCTTCCTACTATGGCTACACCTTC. It is translated as CASSYRASYYGYTF. The full variable domain, completed using reference TRBV5-6 and TRBJ1-2, is DAGVTQSPTHLIKTRGQQVTLRCSPKSGHDTVSWYQQALGQGPQFIFQYYEEEERQRGNFPDRFSGHQFPNYSSELNVNALLLGDSALYLCASSYRASYYGYTFGSGTRLTVV.

This clone was seen only a few times. This chain uses TRBV18 with TRBJ2-7; possibly TRBD1 for D (6 bases). The CDR3 is made up of 15 amino acids. The V end lost 5 bases, the J end lost 0 bases, and 14 bases lay between the germline ends. Germline assignment: CDR1 KGHSH and CDR2 LQKENI. The CDR3 here is CASSMDSYYSYEQYF. In DNA, the CDR3 is TGTGCCAGCTCAATGGACAGCTATTACTCCTACGAGCAGTACTTC. Full variable domain (missing parts from reference TRBV18 and TRBJ2-7): NAGVMQNPRHLVRRRGQEARLRCSPMKGHSHVYWYRQLPEEGLKFMVYLQKENIIDESGMPKERFSAEFPKEGPSILRIQQVVRGDSAAYFCASSMDSYYSYEQYFGPGTRLTVT.

This clone is deemed medium-sized. This chain links TRBV30 with TRBJ2-7; a possible D gene is TRBD1 (6 bases). Trimming pared 2 bases from V and 3 bases from J, leaving 11 bases between. Germline CDR1 reads GTSNPN; CDR2 reads SVGIG (reference sequence). CDR3 length: 13 residues. DNA for the CDR3: TGTGCCTGGAGTCCCCAGACAGGCTACGAGCAGTACTTC. It yields the protein CAWSPQTGYEQYF.

The chain has TRBV11-3 and TRBJ1-1, with D possibly TRBD1 on 5 matching bases. This CDR3 spans 15 amino acids. CDR1 SGHNT and CDR2 YENEEA come from the germline V gene. The ends were cut back, 5 bases at V and 1 base at J, with 14 bases in the middle. The chain's CDR3 is CASSTGDGWNTEAFF. The CDR3 DNA is TGTGCCAGCAGCACAGGCGACGGATGGAACACTGAAGCTTTCTTT. The full variable domain, rest sourced from reference TRBV11-3 and TRBJ1-1, is EAGVVQSPRYKIIEKKQPVAFWCNPISGHNTLYWYLQNLGQGPELLIRYENEEAVDDSQLPKDRFSAERLKGVDSTLKIQPAELGDSAVYLCASSTGDGWNTEAFFGQGTRLTVV.

J is TRBJ2-2 and V is TRBV19; D perhaps matches TRBD2 (5 bases). This CDR3 has 15 residues. In germline, CDR1 is LNHDA, CDR2 SQIVND (reference sequence). V was cut by 3 bases and J by 7 bases, with 15 bases left in between. The CDR3 sequence is CASSITRAVFGELFF. As DNA, the CDR3 is TGTGCCAGTAGTATTACTAGGGCAGTTTTCGGGGAGCTGTTTTTT.

The genes are TRBV10-3 and TRBJ2-7, with 9 bases aligning to TRBD1. Unmatched junction bases numbered 13, after V lost 4 bases and J lost 9 bases. The CDR3 spans 15 residues. Germline V gene data show CDR1 as ENHRY and CDR2 as SYGVKD. CDR3 sequence: CAISGTSGQGSGQYF. In DNA, the CDR3 is TGTGCCATCAGTGGCACCTCGGGACAGGGCTCCGGGCAGTACTTC.

The chain has TRBV7-9 and TRBJ1-1; 7 nucleotides match TRBD1. CDR1 and CDR2 (germline): SEHNR, FQNEAQ (reference sequence). The CDR3 contains 17 residues. With V trimmed by 5 bases and J by 5 bases, 17 bases remained unmatched. The CDR3 DNA sequence: TGTGCCAGCAGCGAAGTGGGACAGTGGGCAGTTAGGACTGAAGCTTTCTTT. Translating it yields CASSEVGQWAVRTEAFF.

This chain uses TRBV30 with TRBJ1-1; the D is unclear. CDR1 GTSNPN and CDR2 SVGIG come from the germline V gene (reference sequence). The CDR3 covers 13 residues. Deletions cut 3 bases from V and 4 bases from J, with 12 bases between. CDR3 in amino acids: CAWRPYRATEAFF. CDR3 nucleotides: TGTGCCTGGAGACCCTATAGGGCCACTGAAGCTTTCTTT.

The chain is built from TRBV30 and TRBJ1-5; D unresolved. The V and J ends lost 2 bases and 4 bases respectively, with 18 bases between them. Germline V CDR1 and CDR2: GTSNPN, SVGIG (reference sequence). This CDR3 is 16 amino acids long. The CDR3 protein is CAWSPHQGWGNQPQHF. The CDR3 DNA sequence: TGTGCCTGGAGTCCCCATCAAGGTTGGGGTAATCAGCCCCAGCATTTT.